These 26 T cell receptor beta chains originate from one sample sequenced in a study of cytomegalovirus exposure and HLA in healthy donors. The PCR ran on 60 Vbeta and 13 Jbeta primers. Sequenced by immunoSEQ multiplex PCR; TCRdb stores in-frame clones only, minus some. The sample gives roughly 130,000 clones, 88% of which show up once; roughly 0.5% is in the top ten. Sequenced: PBMCs. The source is a woman aged 40 to 49 in good health and CMV-seronegative.

The gene calls are TRBV5-1 and TRBJ2-1; unclear D gene. Germline values: CDR1 SGHRS, CDR2 YFSETQ. The ends were cut back, 3 bases at V and 10 bases at J, with 11 bases in the middle. CDR3 length: 12 residues. In DNA, the CDR3 is TGCGCCAGCAGCTCCACCGACACGGAGCAGTTCTTC. Protein product: CASSSTDTEQFF.

V gene TRBV2 combines with J gene TRBJ2-7; 10 bases fit TRBD2. CDR3 size: 14 residues. The junction had 6 bases not matched to a gene; V was cut back by 9 bases and J by 1 base. Germline CDR1 is SNHLY and CDR2 is FYNNEI. CDR3 nucleotide sequence: TGTGCCAGTCAGATAGCGGGAGGTTCCTACGAGCAGTACTTC. It yields the protein CASQIAGGSYEQYF. Combining the CDR3 with reference TRBV2 and TRBJ2-7 gives the whole variable domain EPEVTQTPSHQVTQMGQEVILRCVPISNHLYFYWYRQILGQKVEFLVSFYNNEISEKSEIFDDQFSVERPDGSNFTLKIRSTKLEDSAMYFCASQIAGGSYEQYFGPGTRLTVT.

The chain combines TRBV7-8 with TRBJ2-7; TRBD1 agrees at 10 bases. J lost 5 bases, V lost 5 bases, and 15 bases had no gene match. The CDR3 consists of 17 residues. Germline V gene sequence: CDR1 SGHVS, CDR2 FQNEAQ. The CDR3 nucleotides are TGTGCCAGCAGCCGCCGACGCCTCCGGGACAGGGGTAACGAGCAGTACTTC. It encodes CASSRRRLRDRGNEQYF. Complete variable domain (other parts from reference TRBV7-8 and TRBJ2-7): GAGVSQSPRYKVAKRGQDVALRCDPISGHVSLFWYQQALGQGPEFLTYFQNEAQLDKSGLPSDRFFAERPEGSVSTLKIQRTQQEDSAVYLCASSRRRLRDRGNEQYFGPGTRLTVT.

CDR3 nucleotide sequence: TGTGCCAGTAGTTTAGGACTAGGGAGGACAGATACGCAGTATTTT. This gives the protein CASSLGLGRTDTQYF. The chain carries TRBV19 and TRBJ2-3; 7 positions match TRBD2. The CDR3 runs to 15 residues. Germline CDR1 and CDR2: LNHDA and SQIVND (reference sequence). Trimming took 5 bases from V and 3 from J; bases not matched to a gene: 8.

The chain carries TRBV11-3 and TRBJ2-1; 8 positions agree with TRBD1. The CDR3 is made up of 17 amino acids. Germline V gene data show CDR1 as SGHNT and CDR2 as YENEEA. J gave up 4 bases and V 3 bases, and 11 bases lay outside the gene matches. As DNA, the CDR3 is TGTGCCAGCAGCTTGGGATCCCGGCAGGGGGCATACAATGAGCAGTTCTTC. Its translation is CASSLGSRQGAYNEQFF.

This chain links TRBV7-2 with TRBJ1-3, with 7 bases that match TRBD1. After removal of 1 base from V and 7 bases from J, the junction contained 7 bases not matched to a gene. Germline V gives CDR1 SGHTA, CDR2 FQGNSA. The CDR3 is made up of 15 amino acids. The CDR3 DNA follows: TGTGCCAGCAGCTTAGATGGCGCAGGGGGGAACACCATATATTTT. Its translation is CASSLDGAGGNTIYF.

V usage is TRBV5-1 and J usage is TRBJ1-2, with no clear D. The CDR3 has 14 residues. Germline V gene lookup returns CDR1 SGHRS and CDR2 YFSETQ. V lost 0 bases to trimming and J lost 0 bases, with 6 bases between them. CDR3 bases: TGCGCCAGCAGCTTGGACAGAACTAACTATGGCTACACCTTC. This gives the protein CASSLDRTNYGYTF.

J is TRBJ2-5 and V is TRBV5-6, with D possibly being TRBD2 (6 bases). V lost 3 bases, J lost 5 bases, and 14 bases lay in between. CDR3 length equals 14 residues. Germline V gene lookup returns CDR1 SGHDT and CDR2 YYEEEE. CDR3 sequence: CASSWTGGGETQYF. In nucleotides, the CDR3 is TGTGCCAGCAGCTGGACCGGGGGTGGCGAGACCCAGTACTTC.

V and J are TRBV4-1 and TRBJ2-3, with D perhaps TRBD2 (6 bases). Germline CDR1 reads MGHRA; CDR2 reads YSYEKL. This CDR3 is built from 16 residues. V was clipped by 3 bases and J by 0 bases, with 13 bases between them. The CDR3 sequence is CASSHPGTHSTDTQYF. The CDR3 nucleotides read TGCGCCAGCAGCCACCCCGGGACTCACAGCACAGATACGCAGTATTTT.

The chain is built from TRBV2 and TRBJ2-7, with TRBD1 matching 8 bases. Germline V lookup: CDR1 SNHLY, CDR2 FYNNEI. The length of the CDR3 is 14 residues. The V segment lost 5 bases and the J segment 3 bases; nucleotides outside the gene matches: 6. CDR3: CASSPQGADYEQYF. CDR3 coding DNA: TGTGCCAGCAGTCCTCAGGGGGCAGACTACGAGCAGTACTTC.

The rearrangement uses TRBV5-1 and TRBJ2-5; maybe TRBD2 (6 bases). Trimming cost V 6 bases and J 5 bases, with 20 bases left between them. Germline values: CDR1 SGHRS, CDR2 YFSETQ. This CDR3 has 15 amino acids. CDR3 sequence reads: CASTLAGLALETQYF. CDR3 bases: TGCGCCAGCACCCTAGCCGGCCTAGCGTTGGAGACCCAGTACTTC.

The chain joins TRBV2 to TRBJ2-2; D perhaps matches TRBD2 (9 bases). Trimming stripped 8 bases from V and 5 bases from J, with 27 bases between. The CDR3 consists of 18 residues. The germline V gene has CDR1 SNHLY and CDR2 FYNNEI. CDR3 loop: CASSGQGFLAGKTGELFF. The CDR3 bases are TGTGCCAGCTCCGGACAGGGATTCCTAGCGGGAAAGACCGGGGAGCTGTTTTTT.

The CDR3 DNA reads TGCGCCAGCAGCTACCTAGCGGGGGAAGACTACGAGCAGTACTTC. It is translated as CASSYLAGEDYEQYF. The chain recombines TRBV5-1 with TRBJ2-7; 10 nucleotides align to TRBD2. The germline V gene has CDR1 SGHRS and CDR2 YFSETQ. The CDR3 length is 15 residues. Trimming at V came to 3 bases and at J to 3 bases, leaving 6 bases not matched to a gene.

The CDR3 DNA reads TGTGCCATCAGTGAGGCAGGCAATGAGCAGTTCTTC. Protein product: CAISEAGNEQFF. This chain connects TRBV10-3 to TRBJ2-1; D is unresolved. This CDR3 spans 12 amino acids. Between the trimmed V and J ends, which lost 2 bases and 6 bases, there was a span of 5 bases. Germline V gives CDR1 ENHRY, CDR2 SYGVKD.

This rearrangement joins TRBV5-4 to TRBJ2-2; the match to TRBD2 covers 9 bases. The CDR3 sequence is 17 residues long. Germline CDR1 is SGHNT and CDR2 is YYREEE (reference sequence). Trimming cost V 1 base and J 6 bases; bases outside gene matches: 10. CDR3: CASSLQREAANAGELFF. The CDR3 nucleotides are TGTGCCAGCAGCTTGCAGCGGGAGGCCGCCAACGCCGGGGAGCTGTTTTTT. The whole variable domain, remainder taken from reference TRBV5-4 and TRBJ2-2, is ETGVTQSPTHLIKTRGQQVTLRCSSQSGHNTVSWYQQALGQGPQFIFQYYREEENGRGNFPPRFSGLQFPNYSSELNVNALELDDSALYLCASSLQREAANAGELFFGEGSRLTVL.

The chain links TRBV5-1 to TRBJ2-2; maybe TRBD2 (5 bases). Germline CDR1 SGHRS, CDR2 YFSETQ. With 3 bases removed from V and 0 bases from J, the gap between germline ends came to 6 bases. The CDR3 consists of 14 residues. Here the CDR3 reads CASSSGTNTGELFF. CDR3 sequence (DNA): TGCGCCAGCAGCTCGGGGACGAACACCGGGGAGCTGTTTTTT.

CDR3 amino acids: CASSQDGGDLSYNEQFF. In nucleotides, the CDR3 is TGCGCCAGCAGCCAAGATGGGGGCGACCTCTCCTACAATGAGCAGTTCTTC. V is TRBV4-1 and J is TRBJ2-1; D may be TRBD1 (6 bases). Germline assignment: CDR1 MGHRA and CDR2 YSYEKL. V was clipped by 0 bases and J by 0 bases, with 12 bases between them. This CDR3 contains 17 residues.

This chain uses TRBV11-1 with TRBJ2-1; 10 nucleotides agree with TRBD2. V shed 4 bases and J 6 bases; nucleotides not matched to a gene: 3. This CDR3 contains 14 residues. Germline CDR1 SGHAT, CDR2 FQDESV (reference sequence). Here the CDR3 reads CASSSSGRVNEQFF. CDR3 nucleotide sequence: TGTGCCAGCAGCTCCAGCGGGAGGGTCAATGAGCAGTTCTTC. The full variable domain, with the rest looked up from reference TRBV11-1 and TRBJ2-1, is EAEVAQSPRYKITEKSQAVAFWCDPISGHATLYWYRQILGQGPELLVQFQDESVVDDSQLPKDRFSAERLKGVDSTLKIQPAELGDSAMYLCASSSSGRVNEQFFGPGTRLTVL.

The V gene is TRBV27, the J gene TRBJ2-3, with a tentative D call TRBD2 (6 bases). CDR3 length: 19 amino acids. The V gene's germline CDR1 is MNHEY and CDR2 SMNVEV (reference sequence). Trimming removed 4 bases at V and 7 bases at J, with 30 bases between. CDR3 sequence: CASSYKIDWDAYGGNTQYF. The CDR3 nucleotides read TGTGCCAGCAGTTATAAGATAGATTGGGACGCGTACGGGGGAAATACGCAGTATTTT.

This clone was detected only once. Written as DNA, the CDR3 is TGTGCCAGCAGCGCCGGGGTGCGCAATCAGCCCCAGCATTTT. This encodes CASSAGVRNQPQHF. V and J are TRBV9 and TRBJ1-5; D is uncertain. The germline CDR1 and CDR2 sequences are SGDLS and YYNGEE. Trimming left V 3 bases short and J 2 bases short, with 9 bases between. The CDR3 spans 14 residues.

This rearrangement joins TRBV10-2 to TRBJ1-1, with D hard to call. Germline V gene sequence: CDR1 WSHSY, CDR2 SAAADI. Trimming left V 6 bases short and J 1 base short, with 3 bases between. There are 11 residues in the CDR3. CDR3 amino acids: CASRANTEAFF. CDR3 in DNA: TGCGCCAGCAGGGCGAACACTGAAGCTTTCTTT.

As concerns this clone: The identical CDR3 is also encoded by other nucleotide sequences in the sample. The CDR3: CASSPQPTSSYEQYF. The CDR3 DNA sequence: TGTGCCAGCAGTCCCCAGCCGACAAGCTCCTACGAGCAGTACTTC. This chain connects TRBV6-5 to TRBJ2-7; D uncertain. Trimming left V 5 bases short and J 0 bases short, with 14 bases between. The CDR3 runs to 15 residues. Germline CDR1 is MNHEY and CDR2 is SVGAGI.

This clone appeared a few times. The rearrangement joins TRBV11-3 to TRBJ2-3; 10 nucleotides line up with TRBD1. Germline CDR1 SGHNT, CDR2 YENEEA. The junction had 4 bases not matched to a gene; V was cut back by 4 bases and J by 3 bases. This CDR3 is 15 amino acids long. The CDR3 protein is CASSSGTGETDTQYF. The CDR3 coding sequence is TGTGCCAGCAGCTCCGGGACAGGGGAAACAGATACGCAGTATTTT.

The genes are TRBV7-9 and TRBJ2-1; TRBD2 aligns across 10 bases. CDR3 size: 16 residues. Trimming took 1 base from V and 2 from J; bases not matched to a gene: 2. Germline V CDR1 and CDR2: SEHNR, FQNEAQ (reference sequence). The CDR3 coding sequence is TGTGCCAGCAGCTTAGGGCTAGCGGGAGCCTACAATGAGCAGTTCTTC. Protein: CASSLGLAGAYNEQFF.

V usage is TRBV27 and J usage is TRBJ2-2, with 10 nucleotides matching TRBD2. The CDR3 has 18 residues. Germline loops: CDR1 MNHEY, CDR2 SMNVEV (reference sequence). Losses at the gene ends were 3 bases for V and 2 bases for J; bases not matched to a gene: 9. This CDR3 reads CASSFNPSGGLNTGELFF. In nucleotides, the CDR3 is TGTGCCAGCAGTTTCAACCCTAGCGGGGGCCTTAACACCGGGGAGCTGTTTTTT.

This rearrangement joins TRBV25-1 to TRBJ2-5, with D perhaps TRBD1 (6 bases). Trimming took off 6 bases at V and 5 bases at J, with 13 bases between the two ends. The CDR3 has 13 residues. Germline V lookup: CDR1 MGHDK, CDR2 SYGVNS. As DNA, the CDR3 is TGTGCCAGCAGCGGACAGTTTAGGGAGACCCAGTACTTC. Protein sequence: CASSGQFRETQYF. Full variable domain (outside the CDR3, taken from reference TRBV25-1 and TRBJ2-5): EADIYQTPRYLVIGTGKKITLECSQTMGHDKMYWYQQDPGMELHLIHYSYGVNSTEKGDLSSESTVSRIRTEHFPLTLESARPSHTSQYLCASSGQFRETQYFGPGTRLLVL.